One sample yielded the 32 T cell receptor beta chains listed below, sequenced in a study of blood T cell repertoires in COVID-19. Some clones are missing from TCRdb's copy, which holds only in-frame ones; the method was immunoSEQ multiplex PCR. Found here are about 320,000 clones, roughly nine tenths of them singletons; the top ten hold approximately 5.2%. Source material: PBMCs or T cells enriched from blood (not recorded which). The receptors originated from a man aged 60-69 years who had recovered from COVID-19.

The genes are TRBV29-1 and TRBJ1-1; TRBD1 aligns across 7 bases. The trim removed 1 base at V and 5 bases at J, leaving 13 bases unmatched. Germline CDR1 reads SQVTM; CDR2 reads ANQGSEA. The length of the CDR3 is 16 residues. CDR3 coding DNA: TGCAGCGTTGAAGGGGGTTCAGGGGGGCTGCGAACTGAAGCTTTCTTT. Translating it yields CSVEGGSGGLRTEAFF.

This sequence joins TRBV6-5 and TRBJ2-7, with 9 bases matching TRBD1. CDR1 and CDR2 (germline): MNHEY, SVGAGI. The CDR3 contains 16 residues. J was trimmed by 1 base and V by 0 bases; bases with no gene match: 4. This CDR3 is CASSYSFGTGSYEQYF. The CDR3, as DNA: TGTGCCAGCAGTTACTCATTCGGGACAGGGTCCTACGAGCAGTACTTC.

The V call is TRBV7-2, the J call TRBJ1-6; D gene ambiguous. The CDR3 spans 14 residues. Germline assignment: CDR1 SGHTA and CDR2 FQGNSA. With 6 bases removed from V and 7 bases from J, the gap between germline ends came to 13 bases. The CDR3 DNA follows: TGTGCCAGCAGTCCTCAGTTCCTGAATTCACCCCTCCACTTT. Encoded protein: CASSPQFLNSPLHF.

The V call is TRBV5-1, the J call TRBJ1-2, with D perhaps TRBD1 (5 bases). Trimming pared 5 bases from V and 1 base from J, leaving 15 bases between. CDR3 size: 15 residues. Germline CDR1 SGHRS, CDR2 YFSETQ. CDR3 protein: CASSRSGVDNYGYTF. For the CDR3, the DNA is TGCGCCAGCAGTCGTTCGGGGGTGGATAACTATGGCTACACCTTC.

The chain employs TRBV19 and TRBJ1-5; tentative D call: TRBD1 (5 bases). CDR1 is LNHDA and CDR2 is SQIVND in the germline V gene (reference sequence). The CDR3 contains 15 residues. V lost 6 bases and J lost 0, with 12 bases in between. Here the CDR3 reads CASSNRILSNQPQHF. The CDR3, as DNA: TGTGCCAGTAGCAACAGGATCCTTAGCAATCAGCCCCAGCATTTT.

The CDR3 protein is CASSLDGQGDQPQHF. CDR3 nucleotides: TGCGCCAGCAGCTTGGATGGACAGGGGGATCAGCCCCAGCATTTT. J is TRBJ1-5 and V is TRBV5-1; 10 positions agree with TRBD1. Germline V gene data show CDR1 as SGHRS and CDR2 as YFSETQ. There are 15 residues in the CDR3. Trimming cost V 0 bases and J 5 bases; bases outside gene matches: 2.

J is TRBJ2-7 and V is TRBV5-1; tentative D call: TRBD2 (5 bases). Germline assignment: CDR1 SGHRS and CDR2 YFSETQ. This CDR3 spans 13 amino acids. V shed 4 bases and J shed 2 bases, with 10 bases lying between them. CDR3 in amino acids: CASSREGTYEQYF. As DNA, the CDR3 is TGCGCCAGCAGCCGCGAGGGCACCTACGAGCAGTACTTC.

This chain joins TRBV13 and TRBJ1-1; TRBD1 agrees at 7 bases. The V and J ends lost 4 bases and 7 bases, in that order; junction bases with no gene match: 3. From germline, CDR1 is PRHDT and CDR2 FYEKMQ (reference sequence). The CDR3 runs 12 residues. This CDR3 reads CASSYRQGEAFF. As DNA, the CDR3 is TGTGCCAGCAGCTACCGACAGGGTGAAGCTTTCTTT.

CDR3 loop: CASSQVRGYEQYF. The DNA for the CDR3 is TGTGCCAGCAGCCAAGTCAGGGGCTACGAGCAGTACTTC. V gene TRBV14 combines with J gene TRBJ2-7; possibly TRBD1 for D (6 bases). Looked up from germline, CDR1 is SGHDN and CDR2 is FVKESK. This CDR3 has 13 amino acids. V was trimmed by 1 base and J by 3 bases, leaving 7 bases between them.

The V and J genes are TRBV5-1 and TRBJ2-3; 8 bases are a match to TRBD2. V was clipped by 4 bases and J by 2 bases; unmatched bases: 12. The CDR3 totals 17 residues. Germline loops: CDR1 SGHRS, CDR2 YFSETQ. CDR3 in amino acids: CASSDTPSSGHTDTQYF. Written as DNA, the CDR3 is TGCGCCAGCAGCGACACACCCTCTAGCGGGCACACAGATACGCAGTATTTT.

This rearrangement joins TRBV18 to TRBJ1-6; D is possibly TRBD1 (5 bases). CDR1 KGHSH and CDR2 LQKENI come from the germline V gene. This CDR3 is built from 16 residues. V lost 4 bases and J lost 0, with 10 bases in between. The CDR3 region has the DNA TGTGCCAGCTCACTGCAGGGAAACTCCTATAATTCACCCCTCCACTTT. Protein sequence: CASSLQGNSYNSPLHF.

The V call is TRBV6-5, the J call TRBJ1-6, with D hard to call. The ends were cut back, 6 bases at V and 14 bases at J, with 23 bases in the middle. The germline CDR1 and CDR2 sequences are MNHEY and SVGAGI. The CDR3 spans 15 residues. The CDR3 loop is CASRTIGSQEITLHF. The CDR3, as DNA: TGTGCCAGCAGGACAATAGGGAGCCAGGAAATCACCCTCCACTTT.

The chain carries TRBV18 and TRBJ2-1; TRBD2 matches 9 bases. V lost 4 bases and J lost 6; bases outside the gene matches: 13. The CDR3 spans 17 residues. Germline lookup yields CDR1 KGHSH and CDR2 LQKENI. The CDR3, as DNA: TGTGCCAGCTCACTAACCCCACTAGCGGGCCCCGGCAATGAGCAGTTCTTC. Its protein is CASSLTPLAGPGNEQFF. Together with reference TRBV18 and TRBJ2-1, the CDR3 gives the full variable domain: NAGVMQNPRHLVRRRGQEARLRCSPMKGHSHVYWYRQLPEEGLKFMVYLQKENIIDESGMPKERFSAEFPKEGPSILRIQQVVRGDSAAYFCASSLTPLAGPGNEQFFGPGTRLTVL.

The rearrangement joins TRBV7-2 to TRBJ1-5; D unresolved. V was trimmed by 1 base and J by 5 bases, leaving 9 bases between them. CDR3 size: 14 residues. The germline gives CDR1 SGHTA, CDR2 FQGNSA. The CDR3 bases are TGTGCCAGCAGCTTAGATGTGAGTTATCAGCCCCAGCATTTT. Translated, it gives CASSLDVSYQPQHF.

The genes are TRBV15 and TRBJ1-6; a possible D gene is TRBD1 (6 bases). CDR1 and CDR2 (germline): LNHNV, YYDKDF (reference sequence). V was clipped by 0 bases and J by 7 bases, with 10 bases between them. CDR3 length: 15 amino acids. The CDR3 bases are TGTGCCACCAGCAGAGACTGGGGGCAAAATTCACCCCTCCACTTT. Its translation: CATSRDWGQNSPLHF.

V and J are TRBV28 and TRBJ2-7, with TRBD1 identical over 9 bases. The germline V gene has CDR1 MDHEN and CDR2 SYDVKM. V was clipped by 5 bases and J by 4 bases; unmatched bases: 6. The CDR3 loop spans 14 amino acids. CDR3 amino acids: CASSPPTGGYEQYF. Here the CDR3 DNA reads TGTGCCAGCAGTCCCCCGACAGGGGGATACGAGCAGTACTTC.

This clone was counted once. As DNA, the CDR3 is TGTGCCAGTAGTATAATAGAGAACACCGGGGAGCTGTTTTTT. As protein: CASSIIENTGELFF. V is TRBV19 and J is TRBJ2-2; D gene unclear. Per germline, CDR1 LNHDA and CDR2 SQIVND (reference sequence). The V end was cut by 2 bases, the J end by 1 base, with 5 bases between. CDR3 length: 14 amino acids. Variable domain in full (rest from reference TRBV19 and TRBJ2-2): DGGITQSPKYLFRKEGQNVTLSCEQNLNHDAMYWYRQDPGQGLRLIYYSQIVNDFQKGDIAEGYSVSREKKESFPLTVTSAQKNPTAFYLCASSIIENTGELFFGEGSRLTVL.

The CDR3 loop reads CASSSTGDLNTEAFF. CDR3 nucleotide sequence: TGTGCCAGCAGTTCTACAGGGGACTTGAACACTGAAGCTTTCTTT. The V gene is TRBV28, the J gene TRBJ1-1, with 7 bases that match TRBD1. The CDR3 is 15 residues long. Germline V gene lookup returns CDR1 MDHEN and CDR2 SYDVKM. V lost 4 bases to trimming and J lost 0 bases; unmatched junction nucleotides: 5.

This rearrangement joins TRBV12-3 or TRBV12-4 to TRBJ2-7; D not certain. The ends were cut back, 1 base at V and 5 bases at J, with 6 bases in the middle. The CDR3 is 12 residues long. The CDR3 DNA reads TGTGCCAGCAGTTTAGGAGAGAACGAGCAGTACTTC. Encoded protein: CASSLGENEQYF.

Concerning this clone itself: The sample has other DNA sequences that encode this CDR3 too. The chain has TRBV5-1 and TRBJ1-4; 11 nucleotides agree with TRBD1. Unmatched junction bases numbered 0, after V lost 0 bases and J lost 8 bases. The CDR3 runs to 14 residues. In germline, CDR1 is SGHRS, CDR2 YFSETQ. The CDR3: CASSLGTGGEKLFF. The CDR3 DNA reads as TGCGCCAGCAGCTTGGGGACAGGGGGCGAAAAACTGTTTTTT.

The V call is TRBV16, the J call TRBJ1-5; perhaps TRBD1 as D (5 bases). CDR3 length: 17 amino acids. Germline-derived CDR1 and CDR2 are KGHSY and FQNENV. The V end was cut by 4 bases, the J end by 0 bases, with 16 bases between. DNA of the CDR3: TGTGCCAGCAGCCTTCGAGGGTCGGGGGATAGCAATCAGCCCCAGCATTTT. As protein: CASSLRGSGDSNQPQHF.

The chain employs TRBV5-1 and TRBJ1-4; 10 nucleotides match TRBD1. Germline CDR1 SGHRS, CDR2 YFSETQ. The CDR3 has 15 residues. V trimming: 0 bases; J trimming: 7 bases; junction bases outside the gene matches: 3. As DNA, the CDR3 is TGCGCCAGCAGCTTGGGACAGGGGGCGAGTGAAAAACTGTTTTTT. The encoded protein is CASSLGQGASEKLFF.

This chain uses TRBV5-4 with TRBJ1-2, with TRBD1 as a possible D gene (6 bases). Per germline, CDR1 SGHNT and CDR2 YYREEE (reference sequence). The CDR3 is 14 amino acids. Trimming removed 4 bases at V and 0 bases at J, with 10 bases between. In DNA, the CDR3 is TGTGCCAGCAGCCCGGACAGCTCTAACTATGGCTACACCTTC. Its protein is CASSPDSSNYGYTF.

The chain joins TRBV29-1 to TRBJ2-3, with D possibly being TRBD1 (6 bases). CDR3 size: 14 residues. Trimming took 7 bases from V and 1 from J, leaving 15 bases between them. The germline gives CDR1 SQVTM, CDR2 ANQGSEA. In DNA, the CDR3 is TGCAGCGGACGCAGGGGAACGCGCACAGATACGCAGTATTTT. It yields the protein CSGRRGTRTDTQYF.

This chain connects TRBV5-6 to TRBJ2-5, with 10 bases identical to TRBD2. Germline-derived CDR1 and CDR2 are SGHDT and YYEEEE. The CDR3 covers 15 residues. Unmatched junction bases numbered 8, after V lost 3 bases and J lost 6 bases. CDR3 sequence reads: CASSWKSGRGQTQYF. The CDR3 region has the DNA TGTGCCAGCAGCTGGAAGAGCGGGAGGGGACAGACCCAGTACTTC.

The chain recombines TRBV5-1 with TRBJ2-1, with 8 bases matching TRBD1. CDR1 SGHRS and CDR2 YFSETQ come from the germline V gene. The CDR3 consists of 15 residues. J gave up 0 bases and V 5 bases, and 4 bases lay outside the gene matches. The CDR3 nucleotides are TGCGCCAGCAGGGACAGGGAAAGCTCCTACAATGAGCAGTTCTTC. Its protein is CASRDRESSYNEQFF. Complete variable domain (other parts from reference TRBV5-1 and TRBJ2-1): KAGVTQTPRYLIKTRGQQVTLSCSPISGHRSVSWYQQTPGQGLQFLFEYFSETQRNKGNFPGRFSGRQFSNSRSEMNVSTLELGDSALYLCASRDRESSYNEQFFGPGTRLTVL.

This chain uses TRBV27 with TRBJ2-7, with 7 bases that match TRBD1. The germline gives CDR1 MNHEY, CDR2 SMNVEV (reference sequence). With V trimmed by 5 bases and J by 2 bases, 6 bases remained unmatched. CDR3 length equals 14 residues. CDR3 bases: TGTGCCAGCAGTGCGAGGACAGGCCCCTACGAGCAGTACTTC. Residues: CASSARTGPYEQYF.

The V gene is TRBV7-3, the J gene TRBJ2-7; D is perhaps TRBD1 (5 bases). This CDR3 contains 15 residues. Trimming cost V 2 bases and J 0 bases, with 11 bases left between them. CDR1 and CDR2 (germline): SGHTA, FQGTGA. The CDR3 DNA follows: TGTGCCAGCAGCTTAGGGTCAGGGATCTCCTACGAGCAGTACTTC. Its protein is CASSLGSGISYEQYF. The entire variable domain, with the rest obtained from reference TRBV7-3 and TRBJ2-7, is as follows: GAGVSQTPSNKVTEKGKYVELRCDPISGHTALYWYRQSLGQGPEFLIYFQGTGAADDSGLPNDRFFAVRPEGSVSTLKIQRTERGDSAVYLCASSLGSGISYEQYFGPGTRLTVT.

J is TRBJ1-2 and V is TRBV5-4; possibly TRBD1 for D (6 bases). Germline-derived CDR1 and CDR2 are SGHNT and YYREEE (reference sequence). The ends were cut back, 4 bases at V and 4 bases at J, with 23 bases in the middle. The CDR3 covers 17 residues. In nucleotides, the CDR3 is TGTGCCAGCAGCCTCAAACAGGGCAATGAACTAATCTATGGCTACACCTTC. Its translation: CASSLKQGNELIYGYTF.

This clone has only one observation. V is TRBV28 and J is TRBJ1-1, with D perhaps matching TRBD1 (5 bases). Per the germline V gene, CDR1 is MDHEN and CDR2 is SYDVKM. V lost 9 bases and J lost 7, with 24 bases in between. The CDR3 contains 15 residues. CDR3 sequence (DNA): TGTGCCAGTACCACGGATCCTAGGGGCCCGGGTGAAGCTTTCTTT. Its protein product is CASTTDPRGPGEAFF.

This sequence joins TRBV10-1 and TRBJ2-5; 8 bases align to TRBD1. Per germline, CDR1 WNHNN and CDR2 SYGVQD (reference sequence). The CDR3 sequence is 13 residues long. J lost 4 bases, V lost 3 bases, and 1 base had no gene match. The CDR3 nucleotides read TGCGCCAGCAGTGAACAGGGGGTAGAGACCCAGTACTTC. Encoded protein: CASSEQGVETQYF.

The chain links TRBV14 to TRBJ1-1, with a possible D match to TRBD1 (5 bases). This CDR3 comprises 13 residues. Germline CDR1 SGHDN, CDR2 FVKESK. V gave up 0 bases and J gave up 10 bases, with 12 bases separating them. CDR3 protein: CASSQDIRVPAFF. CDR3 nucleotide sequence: TGTGCCAGCAGCCAAGATATCAGGGTTCCAGCTTTCTTT.